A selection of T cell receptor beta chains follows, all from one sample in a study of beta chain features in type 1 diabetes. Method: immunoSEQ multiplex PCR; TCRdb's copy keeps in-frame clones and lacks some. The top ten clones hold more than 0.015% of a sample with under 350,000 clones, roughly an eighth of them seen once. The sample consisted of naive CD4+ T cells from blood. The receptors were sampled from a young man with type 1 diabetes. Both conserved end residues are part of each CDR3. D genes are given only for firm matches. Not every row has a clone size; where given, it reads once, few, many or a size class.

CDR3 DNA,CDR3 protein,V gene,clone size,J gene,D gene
TGTGCCAGCAGCGTAGCTAGCAGTATACAAGAGACCCAGTACTTC,CASSVASSIQETQYF,TRBV9,NA,TRBJ2-5,NA
TGTGCCAGCAGCTTAACAGGTAGCGGGTACACAGATACGCAGTATTTT,CASSLTGSGYTDTQYF,TRBV7-3,few,TRBJ2-3,TRBD2
TGTGCCAGCAGCTTGGCCGGGACAGGGGCCAACGAGCAGTACTTC,CASSLAGTGANEQYF,TRBV5-4,few,TRBJ2-7,TRBD1
TGCGCCAGCAGCTTCGGCGGGGAACTCTACAATGAGCAGTTCTTC,CASSFGGELYNEQFF,TRBV5-1,few,TRBJ2-1,NA
TGTGCCAGCAGCTTATGGCGGGAAGGAGCCAAAAACATTCAGTACTTC,CASSLWREGAKNIQYF,TRBV11-2,few,TRBJ2-4,NA
TGTGCCATCAGTGAGGCTCGGGGGAGCTCCTACGAGCAGTACTTC,CAISEARGSSYEQYF,TRBV10-3,once,TRBJ2-7,NA
TGTGCCAGCAGCTTTAACGCTAGAGCCCGAGAGACCCAGTACTTC,CASSFNARARETQYF,TRBV7-2,NA,TRBJ2-5,NA
TGTGCCAGCAGCCTGAGGGTGCAAGAGACCCAGTACTTC,CASSLRVQETQYF,TRBV11-2,few,TRBJ2-5,NA
TGTGCCAGCCGAGATAGCAATCAGCCCCAGCATTTT,CASRDSNQPQHF,TRBV19,NA,TRBJ1-5,NA
TGTGCCAGCAGCCCCAGGACAGGGATCTCCTACGAGCAGTACTTC,CASSPRTGISYEQYF,TRBV14,few,TRBJ2-7,TRBD1
TGTGCCAGCAGTTACCGGGATCGCAATGAGCAGTTCTTC,CASSYRDRNEQFF,TRBV6-5,NA,TRBJ2-1,NA
TGCGCCAGCAGCTCGCTAGCGGGAGGGCCGAACGAGCAGTACTTC,CASSSLAGGPNEQYF,TRBV5-1,NA,TRBJ2-7,TRBD2
TGTGCCAGCAGTGAATGGGCATCTGGAAACACCATATATTTT,CASSEWASGNTIYF,TRBV25-1,few,TRBJ1-3,NA
TGTGCCAGCAGGGGAGGGCCCGGTTACGAGCAGTACTTC,CASRGGPGYEQYF,TRBV6-1,few,TRBJ2-7,TRBD2
TGTGCCAGCAGCTTAGAGATTGTCGGGGGGCGCTACGGCTACACCTTC,CASSLEIVGGRYGYTF,TRBV7-9,few,TRBJ1-2,NA
TGTGCCAGCTCACCACGGCTCGGCGGGATCACGGATGAGCAGTTCTTC,CASSPRLGGITDEQFF,TRBV18,few,TRBJ2-1,NA
TGTGCCAGCAGAAGCGGACTAGCGGGAAACAATGAGCAGTTCTTC,CASRSGLAGNNEQFF,TRBV27,NA,TRBJ2-1,TRBD2
TGTGCCAGCAGTTTAACAGGGCTCAACACTGAAGCTTTCTTT,CASSLTGLNTEAFF,TRBV28,NA,TRBJ1-1,NA
TGTGCCAGCAGTTTATTCCCCGCAGGGGGCGCTTACAATGAGCAGTTCTTC,CASSLFPAGGAYNEQFF,TRBV27,few,TRBJ2-1,TRBD1
TGCGCCAGCAGCGTACTAGCGGGAGGCAGCAATGAGCAGTTCTTC,CASSVLAGGSNEQFF,TRBV5-1,NA,TRBJ2-1,TRBD2
TGTGCCAGCAGCTTTACTCAGGGCCGCCATGAACTGTTTTTT,CASSFTQGRHELFF,TRBV7-9,few,TRBJ1-4,NA
TGTGCCAGCAGCTTACTCCCCGGTTCTAGCTACGAGCAGTACTTC,CASSLLPGSSYEQYF,TRBV7-2,few,TRBJ2-7,NA
TGTGCCAGCAGCTTAGGGACAGGGGACGAGCAGTACTTC,CASSLGTGDEQYF,TRBV7-9,few,TRBJ2-7,TRBD1
TGTGCCAGCAGCTTAACAGACAGGTCGGGTGGCTACACCTTC,CASSLTDRSGGYTF,TRBV6-5,NA,TRBJ1-2,NA
TGTGCCAGCAGCTTTGGACAGAGAATCTACAATGAGCAGTTCTTC,CASSFGQRIYNEQFF,TRBV5-6,few,TRBJ2-1,NA
TGTGCCAGCAGCTTTGACATCTACGAGCAGTACTTC,CASSFDIYEQYF,TRBV5-4,NA,TRBJ2-7,NA
TGTGCCAGCAGTTACGGACTGAACTATGGCTACACCTTC,CASSYGLNYGYTF,TRBV28,NA,TRBJ1-2,NA
TGTGCCAGCAGCTCCCCCCGGACTAGTATCTACGAGCAGTACTTC,CASSSPRTSIYEQYF,TRBV5-6,few,TRBJ2-7,TRBD2
TGCAGCGTTGACAGGACACTCCAAGAGACCCAGTACTTC,CSVDRTLQETQYF,TRBV29-1,NA,TRBJ2-5,NA
TGCGCCAGCAGCTTGGAGGGAGAGGAGACCCAGTACTTC,CASSLEGEETQYF,TRBV5-1,few,TRBJ2-5,NA
TGTGCCAGCAGCTTAAAGCGGGAGGGCGCAGATACGCAGTATTTT,CASSLKREGADTQYF,TRBV7-9,few,TRBJ2-3,TRBD2
TGTGCCAGCAGCTTAGGAGGACTAGCGGGAGCCGAGCAGTACTTC,CASSLGGLAGAEQYF,TRBV7-2,NA,TRBJ2-7,TRBD2
TGTGCCAGTAGTCCCCGCACTAGTTTTGAGCAGTTCTTC,CASSPRTSFEQFF,TRBV19,NA,TRBJ2-1,NA
TGTGCCAGCAGCTCCGGGTCCTCAACTAATGAAAAACTGTTTTTT,CASSSGSSTNEKLFF,TRBV7-9,NA,TRBJ1-4,NA
TGCAGCGTTAAACCCGGGGGGGTGGACGAGCAGTACTTC,CSVKPGGVDEQYF,TRBV29-1,NA,TRBJ2-7,TRBD2
TGTGCCAGCAGATCTCTGTTGGCTCAATTGAGGGATACGCAGTATTTT,CASRSLLAQLRDTQYF,TRBV27,NA,TRBJ2-3,NA
TGCGCCAGCAGCTCCGGGACAACGAACACTGAAGCTTTCTTT,CASSSGTTNTEAFF,TRBV5-1,NA,TRBJ1-1,NA
TGTGCCAGCAGCCGAGGGGCAGGGGGGTCCTACGAGCAGTACTTC,CASSRGAGGSYEQYF,TRBV5-4,NA,TRBJ2-7,NA
TGTGCCAGCAGACCAGACAGGGGGCGGTTTCGAGGCACCGGGGAGCTGTTTTTT,CASRPDRGRFRGTGELFF,TRBV7-9,few,TRBJ2-2,TRBD1
TGTGCCAGCTCACGACAGGGGGACGAAAAACTGTTTTTT,CASSRQGDEKLFF,TRBV7-9,few,TRBJ1-4,TRBD1
TGTGCCAGCAGTTTAGGAGGGGAACCCGGTGAGCAGTACTTC,CASSLGGEPGEQYF,TRBV28,few,TRBJ2-7,NA
TGTGCCATTCAGTCGGGGGTAGAGGACGAGCAGTACTTC,CAIQSGVEDEQYF,TRBV10-3,NA,TRBJ2-7,NA
TGTGCCAGCAGCTTAACATTGACAGACCACTCGTACAATGAGCAGTTCTTC,CASSLTLTDHSYNEQFF,TRBV7-9,NA,TRBJ2-1,NA
TGTGCCAGCAGGGCCGGGACAGGGCAGATCGGGGAGCTGTTTTTT,CASRAGTGQIGELFF,TRBV2,few,TRBJ2-2,TRBD1
TGTGCCAGCAGCCAAGAAGCTCTCTCCGCGGGGCAAGAGACCCAGTACTTC,CASSQEALSAGQETQYF,TRBV4-2,few,TRBJ2-5,NA
TGTGCCAGCAGCTTAGGGAGAGGCACCGGGGAGCTGTTTTTT,CASSLGRGTGELFF,TRBV7-3,NA,TRBJ2-2,NA